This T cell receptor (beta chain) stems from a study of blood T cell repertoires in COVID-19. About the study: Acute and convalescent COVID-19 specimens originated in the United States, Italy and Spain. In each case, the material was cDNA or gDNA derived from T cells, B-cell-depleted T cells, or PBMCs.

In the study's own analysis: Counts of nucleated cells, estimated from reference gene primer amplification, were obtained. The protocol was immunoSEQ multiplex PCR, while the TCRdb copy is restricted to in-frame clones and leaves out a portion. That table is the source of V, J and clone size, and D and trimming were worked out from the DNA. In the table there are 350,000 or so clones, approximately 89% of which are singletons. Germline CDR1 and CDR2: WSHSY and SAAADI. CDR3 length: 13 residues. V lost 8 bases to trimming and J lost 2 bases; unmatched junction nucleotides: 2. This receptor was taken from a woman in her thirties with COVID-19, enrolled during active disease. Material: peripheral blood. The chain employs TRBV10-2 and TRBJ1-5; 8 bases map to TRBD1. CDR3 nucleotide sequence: TGCGCCAGCCAGGACAGGGGCAATCAGCCCCAGCATTTT. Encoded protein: CASQDRGNQPQHF.